One and the same sample provided the 25 T cell receptor beta chains below, sequenced in a study of blood T cell repertoires in COVID-19. TCRdb's copy holds only in-frame clones and misses some; the assay was immunoSEQ multiplex PCR. The table records 150,000 to 200,000 clones, 75% to 90% of them present only once. The specimen sequenced was peripheral blood. Receptors were obtained from a woman between 65 and 79 years old with COVID-19, enrolled during active disease.

V and J are TRBV5-1 and TRBJ2-3; D is uncertain. Germline values: CDR1 SGHRS, CDR2 YFSETQ. The CDR3 covers 14 residues. Trimming left V 0 bases short and J 5 bases short, with 10 bases between. CDR3 DNA: TGCGCCAGCAGCTTGGTAGTGTCGAAAGATACGCAGTATTTT. It yields the protein CASSLVVSKDTQYF.

This clone was seen ten or more times. The chain links TRBV5-1 to TRBJ2-3; maybe TRBD2 (6 bases). The CDR3 is 15 amino acids. Germline CDR1 SGHRS, CDR2 YFSETQ. V shed 4 bases and J shed 3 bases, with 15 bases lying between them. Here the CDR3 reads CASSPHGGLTDTQYF. The CDR3 nucleotides are TGCGCCAGCAGCCCCCATGGGGGGTTGACAGATACGCAGTATTTT.

The chain employs TRBV9 and TRBJ2-1; 12 nucleotides align to TRBD1. CDR3 length: 16 residues. CDR1 is SGDLS, CDR2 YYNGEE, per germline. V trimming: 3 bases; J trimming: 7 bases; junction bases outside the gene matches: 8. CDR3: CASSAPGTGGRNEQFF. The CDR3 region has the DNA TGTGCCAGCAGCGCTCCCGGGACAGGGGGCCGAAATGAGCAGTTCTTC. Filled out from reference TRBV9 and TRBJ2-1, the complete variable domain reads DSGVTQTPKHLITATGQRVTLRCSPRSGDLSVYWYQQSLDQGLQFLIQYYNGEERAKGNILERFSAQQFPDLHSELNLSSLELGDSALYFCASSAPGTGGRNEQFFGPGTRLTVL.

The chain employs TRBV5-6 and TRBJ1-1; 9 nucleotides line up with TRBD1. There are 16 residues in the CDR3. V gave up 4 bases and J gave up 3 bases; unmatched junction bases: 10. Germline-derived CDR1 and CDR2 are SGHDT and YYEEEE. CDR3 region: CASSLGTGKGDTEAFF. The CDR3 region has the DNA TGTGCCAGCAGCCTCGGGACAGGGAAAGGAGACACTGAAGCTTTCTTT.

This clone was seen once. The rearrangement uses TRBV21-1 and TRBJ2-7; TRBD2 is the table's D call, not checked against the DNA. TRBV21-1 is reported as a pseudogene. This CDR3 contains 17 residues. CDR3 sequence reads: CASSNLPRRPLTYEQYF. Here the CDR3 DNA reads TGTGCCAGCAGCAACCTCCCGCGGAGGCCACTAACCTACGAGCAGTACTTC.

V and J are TRBV18 and TRBJ2-7; no clear D gene. CDR3 length equals 14 residues. Trimming took 2 bases from V and 0 from J, leaving 8 bases between them. The germline gives CDR1 KGHSH, CDR2 LQKENI. The CDR3 protein is CASSPSPGSYEQYF. The CDR3 DNA follows: TGTGCCAGCTCACCATCACCCGGCTCCTACGAGCAGTACTTC.

V usage is TRBV18 and J usage is TRBJ2-1; D perhaps matches TRBD1 (6 bases). The CDR3 has 15 amino acids. Germline V gene data show CDR1 as KGHSH and CDR2 as LQKENI. V lost 2 bases, J lost 6 bases, and 14 bases lay in between. CDR3 coding DNA: TGTGCCAGCTCACCAAGGGCAGGGGAGAGCAATGAGCAGTTCTTC. Translation gives CASSPRAGESNEQFF.

The chain couples TRBV3-1 (or the pseudogene TRBV3-2) to TRBJ2-7; 9 positions match TRBD1. CDR3 size: 15 residues. Germline CDR1 is LGHDT and CDR2 is YNNKEL (reference sequence). V gave up 1 base and J gave up 6 bases; unmatched junction bases: 7. The DNA for the CDR3 is TGTGCCAGCAGCCAAGGCGACAGGGGGACGTCCGAGCAGTACTTC. This encodes CASSQGDRGTSEQYF.

The chain has TRBV19 and TRBJ2-2; possibly TRBD1 for D (6 bases). This CDR3 is 16 amino acids long. The V gene lost 3 bases and the J gene lost 2 bases, with 13 bases spanning the gap. Germline-derived CDR1 and CDR2 are LNHDA and SQIVND (reference sequence). In DNA, the CDR3 is TGTGCCAGTAGTATCGGCCCAGGGGCAAACACCGGGGAGCTGTTTTTT. Protein: CASSIGPGANTGELFF.

The V and J genes are TRBV4-1 and TRBJ2-5; D gene ambiguous. The V gene's germline CDR1 is MGHRA and CDR2 YSYEKL. This CDR3 has 15 amino acids. The V and J ends lost 4 bases and 1 base respectively, with 13 bases between them. Written as DNA, the CDR3 is TGCGCCAGCAGCCGGTCTGAGGCGCCCCAAGAGACCCAGTACTTC. It is translated as CASSRSEAPQETQYF.

This chain connects TRBV7-2 to TRBJ1-3; perhaps TRBD1 as D (5 bases). The CDR3 sequence is 17 residues long. The V end lost 1 base, the J end lost 3 bases, and 16 bases lay between the germline ends. Germline CDR1 reads SGHTA; CDR2 reads FQGNSA. The CDR3 coding sequence is TGTGCCAGCAGCTTAGACAGGTCGGGGGGTCGTGGAAACACCATATATTTT. It specifies CASSLDRSGGRGNTIYF.

The CDR3 bases are TGTGCCAGCAGTACAAACAGGGCTGAAGCTTTCTTT. Encoded protein: CASSTNRAEAFF. The V gene is TRBV6-2 or TRBV6-3, the J gene TRBJ1-1, with D possibly being TRBD1 (6 bases). The V and J ends lost 5 bases and 6 bases respectively, with 10 bases between them. This CDR3 region has 12 residues. Germline CDR1 is MNHEY and CDR2 is SVGEGT.

V gene TRBV3-1 (or the pseudogene TRBV3-2) combines with J gene TRBJ1-2; unclear D gene. This CDR3 is built from 15 residues. V lost 1 base and J 0 bases, leaving 9 bases between the germline ends. Germline V gives CDR1 LGHDT, CDR2 YNNKEL (reference sequence). CDR3 coding DNA: TGTGCCAGCAGCCAAGTAACAGAAGCTAACTATGGCTACACCTTC. Translating gives CASSQVTEANYGYTF.

V usage is TRBV9 and J usage is TRBJ1-3; D perhaps matches TRBD1 (5 bases). CDR1 and CDR2 (germline): SGDLS, YYNGEE. The CDR3 is 14 residues long. The V end lost 4 bases, the J end lost 2 bases, and 10 bases lay between the germline ends. DNA for the CDR3: TGTGCCAGCAGCCCCGGAGGGGCTGGAAACACCATATATTTT. Its protein product is CASSPGGAGNTIYF.

This chain uses TRBV18 with TRBJ1-1; 7 bases are a match to TRBD1. CDR1 and CDR2 (germline): KGHSH, LQKENI. CDR3 length: 15 residues. The J segment lost 1 base and the V segment lost 3 bases, leaving 5 bases of the junction unmatched. The CDR3 region has the DNA TGTGCCAGCTCACCCTGGACAGGAGAGAACACTGAAGCTTTCTTT. Translated: CASSPWTGENTEAFF.

The rearrangement links TRBV6-2 or TRBV6-3 to TRBJ2-7; D uncertain. The V end was cut by 2 bases, the J end by 7 bases, with 12 bases between. Per germline, CDR1 MNHEY and CDR2 SVGEGT. CDR3 size: 13 residues. The CDR3: CASSYRGPGEQYF. The CDR3 region has the DNA TGTGCCAGCAGTTACCGCGGTCCCGGGGAGCAGTACTTC.

Here the CDR3 reads CASSSVSGAYEQYF. Here the CDR3 DNA reads TGTGCCAGCAGTTCGGTCTCCGGGGCCTACGAGCAGTACTTC. The rearrangement uses TRBV6-2 or TRBV6-3 and TRBJ2-7, with a tentative D call TRBD2 (5 bases). The V gene lost 4 bases and the J gene lost 2 bases, with 12 bases spanning the gap. From germline, CDR1 is MNHEY and CDR2 SVGEGT. This CDR3 region has 14 residues.

J is TRBJ2-3 and V is TRBV27, with D unclear. Germline V CDR1 and CDR2: MNHEY, SMNVEV (reference sequence). The CDR3 has 14 residues. V lost 1 base to trimming and J lost 3 bases, with 8 bases between them. The CDR3, as DNA: TGTGCCAGCAGTTTATGGGCTCGGACAGATACGCAGTATTTT. Encoded protein: CASSLWARTDTQYF.

The chain couples TRBV7-2 to TRBJ2-3; 14 bases are shared with TRBD2. The CDR3 has 17 residues. Trimming cost V 0 bases and J 6 bases; bases outside gene matches: 5. Germline assignment: CDR1 SGHTA and CDR2 FQGNSA. CDR3 amino acids: CASSLAGLAGVLDTQYF. CDR3 in DNA: TGTGCCAGCAGCTTAGCGGGACTAGCGGGAGTTTTGGATACGCAGTATTTT.

V gene TRBV19 combines with J gene TRBJ2-3, with 7 nucleotides matching TRBD2. There are 15 residues in the CDR3. V shed 3 bases, J shed 5 bases, and the junction held 8 bases outside the gene matches. CDR1 and CDR2 (germline): LNHDA, SQIVND (reference sequence). The CDR3 loop is CASSITSDERDTQYF. The CDR3 DNA sequence: TGTGCCAGTAGTATTACTAGCGACGAGCGAGATACGCAGTATTTT.

The chain is built from TRBV5-4 and TRBJ2-2; 8 positions match TRBD2. The germline gives CDR1 SGHNT, CDR2 YYREEE (reference sequence). This CDR3 is 14 amino acids long. V was pared by 5 bases and J by 4 bases, with 4 bases of the junction left unmatched. The DNA of the CDR3 is TGTGCCAGCAGGGGGAGCGGGGGCACCGGGGAGCTGTTTTTT. It encodes CASRGSGGTGELFF.

This clone was seen a few times. CDR3 sequence: CASSQRTEQYF. DNA for the CDR3: TGTGCCAGCAGCCAGAGAACCGAGCAGTACTTC. V usage is TRBV14 and J usage is TRBJ2-7; D uncertain. V was trimmed by 3 bases and J by 6 bases, leaving 6 bases between them. There are 11 residues in the CDR3. The germline V gene has CDR1 SGHDN and CDR2 FVKESK.

The table lists this clone with a few counts. V gene TRBV15 combines with J gene TRBJ1-5, with 12 bases matching TRBD1. The germline CDR1 and CDR2 sequences are LNHNV and YYDKDF (reference sequence). Trimming removed 4 bases from V and 3 bases from J; junction bases left unmatched: 7. The length of the CDR3 is 17 residues. CDR3 nucleotide sequence: TGTGCCACCAGCACACCGGGACAGGGGGCCTTCAATCAGCCCCAGCATTTT. It yields the protein CATSTPGQGAFNQPQHF.

Ten or more counts support this clone. V and J are TRBV2 and TRBJ1-2; D possibly corresponds to TRBD1 (5 bases). CDR3 length: 12 amino acids. Germline V CDR1 and CDR2: SNHLY, FYNNEI. Between the trimmed V and J ends, which lost 6 bases and 4 bases, there was a span of 9 bases. The CDR3 DNA is TGTGCCAGCAGAGCAGACAGCTATGGCTACACCTTC. It translates to CASRADSYGYTF.

This chain uses TRBV4-3 with TRBJ1-6, with 7 bases aligning to TRBD1. CDR1 and CDR2 (germline): LGHNA, YSLEER. V dropped 4 bases and J dropped 6; count of bases not matched to a gene: 3. The CDR3 covers 14 residues. CDR3 in amino acids: CASSPGQFNSPLHF. The CDR3 DNA sequence: TGCGCCAGCAGCCCGGGACAGTTTAATTCACCCCTCCACTTT.